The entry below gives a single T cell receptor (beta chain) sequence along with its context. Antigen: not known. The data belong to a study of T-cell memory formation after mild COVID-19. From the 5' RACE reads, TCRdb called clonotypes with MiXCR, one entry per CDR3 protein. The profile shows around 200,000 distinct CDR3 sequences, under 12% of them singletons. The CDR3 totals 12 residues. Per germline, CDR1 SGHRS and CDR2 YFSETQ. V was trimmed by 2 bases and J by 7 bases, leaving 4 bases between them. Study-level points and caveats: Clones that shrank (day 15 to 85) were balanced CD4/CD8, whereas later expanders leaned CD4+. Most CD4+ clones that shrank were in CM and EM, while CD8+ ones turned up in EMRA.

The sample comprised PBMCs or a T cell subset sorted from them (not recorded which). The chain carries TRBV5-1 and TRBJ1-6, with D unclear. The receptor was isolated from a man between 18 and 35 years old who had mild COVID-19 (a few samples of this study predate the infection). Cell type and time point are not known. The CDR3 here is CASSFENSPLHF. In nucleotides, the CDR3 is TGCGCCAGCAGCTTTGAAAATTCACCCCTCCACTTT.